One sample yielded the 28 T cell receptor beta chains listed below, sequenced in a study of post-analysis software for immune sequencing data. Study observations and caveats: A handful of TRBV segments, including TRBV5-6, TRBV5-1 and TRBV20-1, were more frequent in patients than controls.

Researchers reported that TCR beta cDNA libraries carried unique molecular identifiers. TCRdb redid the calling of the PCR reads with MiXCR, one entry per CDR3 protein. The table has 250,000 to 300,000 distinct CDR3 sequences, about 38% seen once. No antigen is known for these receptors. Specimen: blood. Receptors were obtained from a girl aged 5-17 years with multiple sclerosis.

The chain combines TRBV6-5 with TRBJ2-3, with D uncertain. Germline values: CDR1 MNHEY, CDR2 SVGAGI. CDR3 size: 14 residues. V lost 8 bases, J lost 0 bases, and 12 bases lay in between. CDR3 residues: CASYQRASTDTQYF. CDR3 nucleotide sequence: TGTGCCAGCTACCAGCGAGCTAGCACAGATACGCAGTATTTT.

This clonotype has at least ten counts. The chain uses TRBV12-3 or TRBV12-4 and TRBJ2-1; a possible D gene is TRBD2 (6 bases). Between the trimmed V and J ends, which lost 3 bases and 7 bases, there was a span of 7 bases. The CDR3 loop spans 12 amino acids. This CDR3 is CASSFLANEQFF. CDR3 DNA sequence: TGTGCCAGCAGTTTTCTAGCGAATGAGCAGTTCTTC.

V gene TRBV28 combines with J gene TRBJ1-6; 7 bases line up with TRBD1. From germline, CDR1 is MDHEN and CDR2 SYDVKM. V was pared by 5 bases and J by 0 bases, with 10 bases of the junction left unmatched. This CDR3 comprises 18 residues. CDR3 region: CASSTGQVWSSYNSPLHF. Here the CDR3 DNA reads TGTGCCAGCAGTACCGGACAGGTTTGGAGCTCCTATAATTCACCCCTCCACTTT.

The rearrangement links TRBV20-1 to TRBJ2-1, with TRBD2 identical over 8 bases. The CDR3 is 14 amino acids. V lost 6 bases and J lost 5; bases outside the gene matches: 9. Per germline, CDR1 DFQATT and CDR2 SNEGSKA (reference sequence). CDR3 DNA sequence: TGCAGTGCCCAGCGGGAGTTGGGAAACAATGAGCAGTTCTTC. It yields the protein CSAQRELGNNEQFF.

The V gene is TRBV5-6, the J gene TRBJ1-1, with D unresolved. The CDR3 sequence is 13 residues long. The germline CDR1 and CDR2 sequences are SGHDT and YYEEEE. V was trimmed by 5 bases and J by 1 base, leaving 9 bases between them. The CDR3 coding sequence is TGTGCCAGCAGTCCGGACTCGAACACTGAAGCTTTCTTT. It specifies CASSPDSNTEAFF.

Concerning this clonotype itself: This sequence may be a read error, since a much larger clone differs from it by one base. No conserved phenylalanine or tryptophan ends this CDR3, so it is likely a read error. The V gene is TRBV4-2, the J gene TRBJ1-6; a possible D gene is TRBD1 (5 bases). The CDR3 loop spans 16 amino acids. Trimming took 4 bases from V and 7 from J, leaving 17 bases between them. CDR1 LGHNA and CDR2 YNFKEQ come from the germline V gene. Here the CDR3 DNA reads TGTGCCAGCAGCCCGCAATGGGACGGGCCGAATTCACCCCTCCACGTT. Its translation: CASSPQWDGPNSPLHV.

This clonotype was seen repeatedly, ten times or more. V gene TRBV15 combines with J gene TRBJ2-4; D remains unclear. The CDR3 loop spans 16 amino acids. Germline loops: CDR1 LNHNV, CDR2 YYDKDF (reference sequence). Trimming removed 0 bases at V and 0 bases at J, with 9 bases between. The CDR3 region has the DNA TGTGCCACCAGCAGAGATCCGGCGATAGCCAAAAACATTCAGTACTTC. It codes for CATSRDPAIAKNIQYF.

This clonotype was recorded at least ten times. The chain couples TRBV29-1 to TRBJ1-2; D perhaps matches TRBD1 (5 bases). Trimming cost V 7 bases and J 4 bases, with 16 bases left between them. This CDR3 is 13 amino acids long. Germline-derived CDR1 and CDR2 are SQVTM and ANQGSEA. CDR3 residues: CSGEAFGGYGYTF. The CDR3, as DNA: TGCAGCGGGGAGGCTTTTGGGGGCTATGGCTACACCTTC.

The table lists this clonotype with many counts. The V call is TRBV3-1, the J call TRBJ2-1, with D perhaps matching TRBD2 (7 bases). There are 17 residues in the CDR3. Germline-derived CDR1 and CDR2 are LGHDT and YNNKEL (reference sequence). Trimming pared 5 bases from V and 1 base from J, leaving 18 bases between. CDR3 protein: CASSDEGGAESYNEQFF. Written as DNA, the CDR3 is TGTGCCAGCAGCGACGAGGGGGGGGCCGAGTCCTACAATGAGCAGTTCTTC.

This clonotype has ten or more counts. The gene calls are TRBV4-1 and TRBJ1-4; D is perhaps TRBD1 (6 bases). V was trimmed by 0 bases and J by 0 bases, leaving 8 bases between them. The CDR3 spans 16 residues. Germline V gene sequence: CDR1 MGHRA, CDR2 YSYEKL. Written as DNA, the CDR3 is TGCGCCAGCAGCCAAGAAAGGACAGCAACTAATGAAAAACTGTTTTTT. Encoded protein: CASSQERTATNEKLFF.

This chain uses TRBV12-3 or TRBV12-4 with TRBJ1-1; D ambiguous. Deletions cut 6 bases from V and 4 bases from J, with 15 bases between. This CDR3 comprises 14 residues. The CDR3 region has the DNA TGTGCCAGCAGCCACGAACCAGCCATCACTGAAGCTTTCTTT. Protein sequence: CASSHEPAITEAFF.

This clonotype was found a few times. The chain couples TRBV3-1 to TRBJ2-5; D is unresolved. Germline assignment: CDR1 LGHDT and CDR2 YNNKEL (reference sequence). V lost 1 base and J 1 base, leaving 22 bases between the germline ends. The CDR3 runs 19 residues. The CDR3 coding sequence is TGTGCCAGCAGCCAAGCCCTTTGGGTCCTAGTAGCAGTCCAAGAGACCCAGTACTTC. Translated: CASSQALWVLVAVQETQYF.

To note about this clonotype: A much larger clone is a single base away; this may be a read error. CDR3 in DNA: TGTGCCAGCAGTTGCCCGGACAGGGAAGAAGCTTTCTTT. It encodes CASSCPDREEAFF. The chain couples TRBV6-5 to TRBJ1-1; 8 nucleotides line up with TRBD1. The CDR3 is 13 amino acids. The germline gives CDR1 MNHEY, CDR2 SVGAGI. V lost 4 bases to trimming and J lost 8 bases; unmatched junction nucleotides: 6.

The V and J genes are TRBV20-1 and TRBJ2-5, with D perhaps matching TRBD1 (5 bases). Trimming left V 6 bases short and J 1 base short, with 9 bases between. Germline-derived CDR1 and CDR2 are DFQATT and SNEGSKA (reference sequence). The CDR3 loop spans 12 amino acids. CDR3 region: CSASGRQETQYF. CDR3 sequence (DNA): TGCAGTGCGTCAGGGCGCCAAGAGACCCAGTACTTC.

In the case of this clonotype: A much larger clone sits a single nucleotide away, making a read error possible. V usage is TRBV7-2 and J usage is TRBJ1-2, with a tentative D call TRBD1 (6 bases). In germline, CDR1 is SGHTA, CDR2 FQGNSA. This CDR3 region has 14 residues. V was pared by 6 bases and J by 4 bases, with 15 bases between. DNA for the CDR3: TGTACCAGCAGAGCCCGGACAGTTGGCTATGGCTACACCTTC. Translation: CTSRARTVGYGYTF. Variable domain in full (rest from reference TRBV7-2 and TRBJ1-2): GAGVSQSPSNKVTEKGKDVELRCDPISGHTALYWYRQSLGQGLEFLIYFQGNSAPDKSGLPSDRFSAERTGGSVSTLTIQRTQQEDSAVYLCTSRARTVGYGYTFGSGTRLTVV.

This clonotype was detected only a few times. CDR3: CASSFISGGAAEQYF. The CDR3 region has the DNA TGCGCCAGCAGCTTCATTAGCGGGGGGGCCGCTGAGCAGTACTTC. The chain has TRBV5-1 and TRBJ2-5; 11 bases fit TRBD2. Trimming removed 2 bases from V and 11 bases from J; junction bases left unmatched: 11. Germline CDR1 SGHRS, CDR2 YFSETQ. The CDR3 consists of 15 residues.

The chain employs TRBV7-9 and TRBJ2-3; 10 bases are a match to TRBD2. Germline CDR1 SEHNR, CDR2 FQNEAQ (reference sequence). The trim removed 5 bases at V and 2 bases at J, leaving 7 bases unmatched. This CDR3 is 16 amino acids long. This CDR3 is CASSKIAGGLTDTQYF. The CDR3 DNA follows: TGTGCCAGCAGCAAGATAGCGGGAGGCCTCACAGATACGCAGTATTTT.

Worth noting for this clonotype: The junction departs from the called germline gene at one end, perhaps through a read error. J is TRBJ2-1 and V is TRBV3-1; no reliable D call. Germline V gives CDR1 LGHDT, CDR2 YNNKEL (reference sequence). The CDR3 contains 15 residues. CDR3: CASSQDATVYSEQFF. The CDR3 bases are TGTGCCAGCAGCCAAGATGCGACGGTATACAGTGAGCAGTTCTTC.

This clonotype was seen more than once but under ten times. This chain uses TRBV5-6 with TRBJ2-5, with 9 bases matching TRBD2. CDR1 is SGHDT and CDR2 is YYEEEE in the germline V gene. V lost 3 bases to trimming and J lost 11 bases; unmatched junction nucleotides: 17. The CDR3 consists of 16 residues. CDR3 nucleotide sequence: TGTGCCAGCAGCTGGGAGCCGGGACTAGCTCCCGATGAGCAGTACTTC. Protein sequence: CASSWEPGLAPDEQYF.

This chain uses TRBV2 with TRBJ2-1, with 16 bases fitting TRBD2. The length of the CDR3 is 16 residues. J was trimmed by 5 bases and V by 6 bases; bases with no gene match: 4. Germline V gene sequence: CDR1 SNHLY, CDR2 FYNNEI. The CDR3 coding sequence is TGTGCCAGCAGGAGGGGACTAGCGGGAGGGCACAATGAGCAGTTCTTC. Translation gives CASRRGLAGGHNEQFF.

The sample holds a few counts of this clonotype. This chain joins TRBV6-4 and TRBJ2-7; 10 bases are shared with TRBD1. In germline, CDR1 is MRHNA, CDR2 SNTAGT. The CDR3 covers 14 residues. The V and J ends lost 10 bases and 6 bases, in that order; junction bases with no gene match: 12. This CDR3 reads CANRQGARLGEQYF. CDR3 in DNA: TGTGCCAACCGACAGGGGGCGCGATTGGGCGAGCAGTACTTC.

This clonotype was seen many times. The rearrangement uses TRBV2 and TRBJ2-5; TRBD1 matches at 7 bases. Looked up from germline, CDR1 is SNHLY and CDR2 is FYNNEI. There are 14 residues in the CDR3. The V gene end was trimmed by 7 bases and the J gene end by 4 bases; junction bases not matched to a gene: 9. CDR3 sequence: CASTGTAAGETQYF. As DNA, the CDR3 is TGTGCCAGCACTGGGACAGCGGCCGGAGAGACCCAGTACTTC.

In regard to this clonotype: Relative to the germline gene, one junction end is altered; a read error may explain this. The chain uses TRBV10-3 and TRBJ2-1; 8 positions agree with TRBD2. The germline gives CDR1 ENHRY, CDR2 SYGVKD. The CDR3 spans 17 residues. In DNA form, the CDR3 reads TGTGCCATCAGCCACACGGCTAGCGGGTCCGGGGTAGGTGAGCTGTTCTTC. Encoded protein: CAISHTASGSGVGELFF.

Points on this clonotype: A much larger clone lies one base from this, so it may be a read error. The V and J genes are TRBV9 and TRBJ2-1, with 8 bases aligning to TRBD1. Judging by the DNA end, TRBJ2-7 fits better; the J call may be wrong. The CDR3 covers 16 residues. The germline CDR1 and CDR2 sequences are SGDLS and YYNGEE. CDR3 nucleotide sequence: TGTGCCAGCAGCCAAGTAGGACAGGGACCCTACAATGAGCAGTACTTC. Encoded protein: CASSQVGQGPYNEQYF.

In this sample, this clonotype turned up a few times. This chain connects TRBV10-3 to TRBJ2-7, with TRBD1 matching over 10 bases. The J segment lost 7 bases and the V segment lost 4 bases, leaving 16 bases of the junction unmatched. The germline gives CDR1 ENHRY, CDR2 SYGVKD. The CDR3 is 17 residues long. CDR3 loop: CAISVGQGVLSYDEQYF. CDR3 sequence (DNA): TGTGCCATCAGTGTTGGACAGGGGGTCCTAAGTTACGATGAGCAGTACTTC.

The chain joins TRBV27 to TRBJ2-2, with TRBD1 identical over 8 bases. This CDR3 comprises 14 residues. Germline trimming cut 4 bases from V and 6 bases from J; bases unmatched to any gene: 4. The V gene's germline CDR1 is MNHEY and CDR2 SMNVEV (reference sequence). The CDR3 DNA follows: TGTGCCAGCAGTTCAGGACAGGGTGCCGGGGAGCTGTTTTTT. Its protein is CASSSGQGAGELFF.

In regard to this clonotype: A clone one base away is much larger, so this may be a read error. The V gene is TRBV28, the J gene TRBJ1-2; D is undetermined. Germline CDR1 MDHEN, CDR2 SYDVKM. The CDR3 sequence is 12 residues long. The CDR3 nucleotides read TGTGTCAGCAGTTTAAGAGTCTATGGCTACACCTTC. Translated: CVSSLRVYGYTF.

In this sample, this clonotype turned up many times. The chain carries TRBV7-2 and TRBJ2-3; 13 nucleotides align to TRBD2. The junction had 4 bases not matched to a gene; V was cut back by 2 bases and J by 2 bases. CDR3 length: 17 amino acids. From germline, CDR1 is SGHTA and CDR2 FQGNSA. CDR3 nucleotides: TGTGCCAGCAGCTTATCGACTAGCGGGAGGTTCACAGATACGCAGTATTTT. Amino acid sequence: CASSLSTSGRFTDTQYF.